This is a list of T cell receptor beta chains from one sample in a study of T cell responses to AZD1222 COVID-19 vaccine. Profiled with immunoSEQ multiplex PCR; TCRdb holds only in-frame clones, not every one. The sample carries roughly 120,000 clones, around 94% recorded once. The sample was peripheral blood, taken on day 0 of AZD1222 vaccination. The receptors come from an adult in good health. Both conserved end residues are part of each CDR3. The order of the fields is J gene, V gene, CDR3 protein.

j_call: TRBJ2-1; v_call: TRBV2; cdr3_aa: CASKEREMSEQFF
j_call: TRBJ2-7; v_call: TRBV7-9; cdr3_aa: CASSFHRSYEQYF
j_call: TRBJ2-3; v_call: TRBV5-6; cdr3_aa: CASSLGMPEAADTQYF
j_call: TRBJ2-5; v_call: TRBV5-1; cdr3_aa: CASSLVRGYLQETQYF
j_call: TRBJ2-5; v_call: TRBV27; cdr3_aa: CASSWVGSLETQYF
j_call: TRBJ2-1; v_call: TRBV7-9; cdr3_aa: CASSLGWSFGTSYNEQFF
j_call: TRBJ1-3; v_call: TRBV10-2; cdr3_aa: CASSESRYSGNTIYF
j_call: TRBJ2-4; v_call: TRBV18; cdr3_aa: CASSPLKSGTDPIQYF
j_call: TRBJ2-7; v_call: TRBV28; cdr3_aa: CASSPGEALEQYF
j_call: TRBJ1-2; v_call: TRBV19; cdr3_aa: CASSVGRGAAGYTF